The T cell receptor (beta chain) described here comes from a study of T cell responses to AZD1222 COVID-19 vaccine. By frequency in the sample, this clone is medium-sized. Its cognate antigen is unknown. TCRdb's table, derived via immunoSEQ multiplex PCR, lists solely in-frame clones and lacks some. The table records about 77,000 clones, 92% of them present only once. General study findings and limits: At study baseline, merely more than 5 AZD1222 recipients were seropositive. Targets within unmutated variant regions were reportedly found for nearly half of spike-specific TCRs.

Trimming removed 0 bases from V and 2 bases from J, with 4 bases in between. The CDR3 runs to 13 residues. Germline lookup yields CDR1 MNHEY and CDR2 SVGEGT. The material was peripheral blood, obtained 28 days after the second AZD1222 dose. The chain recombines TRBV6-2 or TRBV6-3 with TRBJ1-2; D is ambiguous. The clonotype comes from an adult who received the AZD1222 COVID-19 vaccine. CDR3 in DNA: TGTGCCAGCAGTTACTCGGACAACTATGGCTACACCTTC. Its protein product is CASSYSDNYGYTF.